Shown below are 24 T cell receptor beta chains from a single sample sequenced in a study of tissue T cells after allogeneic stem cell transplantation. Time point indicated: mouse harvest day 7 after allogeneic transplant. The graft held 10^6 splenic CD5+ T cells and 10^7 T-cell-depleted bone marrow cells. Assay used: immunoSEQ multiplex PCR; TCRdb lists only in-frame clones, some missing. The sample includes some 6,600 clones, approximately 50% of them seen just once. Sequencing was done on a sample of gut tissue. These receptors originate from a female BALB/c mouse given C57BL/6 T cells with graft-versus-host disease after an allogeneic hematopoietic cell transplant.

This clone was recorded a few times. Mouse gene names apply. The read falls 1 residue short of the CDR3 end, and the missing part is taken from the germline J gene. V usage is TRBV26 and J usage is TRBJ1-3, with D possibly matching TRBD1 (5 bases). The V end lost 0 bases, the J end lost 2 bases, and 11 bases lay between the germline ends. Per the germline V gene, CDR1 is KGHPV and CDR2 is FQNQEV (reference sequence). This CDR3 region has 16 residues. Partial CDR3 DNA: TGTGCCAGCAGTCTGTCACCAGGGAGGGCTGGAAATACGCTCTAT. It is translated as CASSLSPGRAGNTLY. The whole CDR3 sequence reads CASSLSPGRAGNTLYF.

This clone was seen once. All gene names here are mouse names. The CDR3 end lies 1 residue beyond the end of the read and is filled in from the germline J gene. The chain uses TRBV3 and TRBJ2-7; 8 bases map to TRBD2. From germline, CDR1 is SNHLY and CDR2 FYNGKV (reference sequence). The CDR3 extends over 15 amino acids. After removal of 0 bases from V and 0 bases from J, the junction contained 1 base not matched to a gene. The CDR3 reads CASSLAGGDSYEQYF. Partial CDR3 DNA: TGTGCCAGCAGCTTAGCTGGGGGGGACTCCTATGAACAGTAC.

In regard to this clone: Mouse names are used for the genes. The CDR3 end lies 1 residue beyond the end of the read and is filled in from the germline J gene. V and J are TRBV26 and TRBJ2-5; D gene ambiguous. Germline assignment: CDR1 KGHPV and CDR2 FQNQEV (reference sequence). The CDR3 runs to 14 residues. Between the trimmed V and J ends, which lost 1 base and 0 bases, there was a span of 5 bases. The sequenced CDR3 bases are TGTGCCAGCAGTCTGTGGATTAACCAAGACACCCAGTAC. Its translation is CASSLWINQDTQY. The full CDR3 is CASSLWINQDTQYF. Based on the CDR3 plus reference TRBV26 and TRBJ2-5, the full variable domain is NSKVIQTPRYLVKGQGQKAKMRCIPEKGHPVVFWYQQNKNNEFKFLINFQNQEVLQQIDMTEKRFSAECPSNSPCSLEIQSSEAGDSALYLCASSLWINQDTQYFGPGTRLLVL.

This clone rates as medium-sized (0.01 to 0.1%). The germline and genes are mouse ones. Read sequence stops 1 residue before the CDR3 end, and the germline J gene provides the missing end. V gene TRBV5 combines with J gene TRBJ2-7, with a possible D match to TRBD1 (6 bases). The CDR3 runs 13 residues. V dropped 4 bases and J dropped 4 bases, with 11 bases sitting between them. CDR1 and CDR2 (germline): LGHNA, YNLKQL (reference sequence). The sequenced CDR3 bases are TGTGCCAGCAGCCTCAGAGGGGGTTATGAACAGTAC. Translated: CASSLRGGYEQY. Given in full, the CDR3 is CASSLRGGYEQYF.

About this clone itself: Mouse gene names and germline throughout. The read finishes 1 residue shy of the CDR3 end, and the germline J gene is used to complete it. This rearrangement joins TRBV23 to TRBJ2-4; the D call in the table, TRBD2, was not verified against the DNA. Germline V CDR1 and CDR2: KGHTA, FQNQQP. This CDR3 has 14 residues. CDR3 region: CSSSQSWGQNTLYF. The covered CDR3 bases are TGCTCCAGCAGTCAATCCTGGGGACAAAACACCTTGTAC.

Concerning this clone: The gene symbols are mouse symbols. The read ends 1 residue shy of where the CDR3 ends; the end is completed using the germline J gene. The chain recombines TRBV26 with TRBJ1-4, with 9 bases fitting TRBD1. V trimming: 6 bases; J trimming: 5 bases; junction bases outside the gene matches: 4. Germline CDR1 is KGHPV and CDR2 is FQNQEV (reference sequence). The CDR3 totals 14 residues. CDR3 sequence: CASSRDRVNERLFF. The sequenced part of the CDR3 DNA is TGTGCCAGCAGCCGGGACAGGGTTAACGAAAGATTATTT.

A remark on this clone: The gene symbols are mouse symbols. The read falls 1 residue short of the CDR3 end, and the missing part is taken from the germline J gene. The gene calls are TRBV20 and TRBJ2-5, with 7 nucleotides matching TRBD1. The ends lost 4 bases at V and 2 bases at J; junction bases unmatched: 3. The CDR3 consists of 13 residues. Germline V gene lookup returns CDR1 GFQATS and CDR2 STVNSAI. The CDR3 spells CGATSGGQDTQYF. The part of the CDR3 DNA that was read is TGTGGTGCTACCTCAGGGGGCCAAGACACCCAGTAC.

A word on this clone: Gene and germline names: mouse. Incomplete CDR3 DNA: TGTGCCAGCGGGGAGGGGGCTCCGCTT. Translation gives CASGEGAPL. The complete CDR3 reads CASGEGAPLF. The chain links TRBV13-2 to TRBJ1-5; D not certain. The read terminates 1 residue ahead of where the CDR3 ends, so the germline J gene completes it. This CDR3 region has 10 residues. Germline assignment: CDR1 NNHNN and CDR2 SYGAGS (reference sequence). V gave up 5 bases and J gave up 9 bases, with 6 bases separating them.

This clone was observed a few times. Mouse germline and gene names are used. The sequence runs out 1 residue before the end of the CDR3; the remainder is reconstructed from the germline J gene. The chain uses TRBV26 and TRBJ1-1, with 7 bases lining up with TRBD1. The CDR3 sequence is 14 residues long. With V trimmed by 6 bases and J by 0 bases, 4 bases remained unmatched. Germline CDR1 KGHPV, CDR2 FQNQEV (reference sequence). The CDR3 is CASRYRGANTEVFF. The CDR3 bases that were read are TGTGCCAGCAGATACAGGGGTGCAAACACAGAAGTCTTC.

A remark on this clone: Gene names and germline match the mouse. With the read ending 1 residue before the CDR3 end, the germline J gene is used to fill in that end. This chain joins TRBV3 and TRBJ1-1; weak D call: TRBD1 (5 bases). Trimming took 0 bases from V and 1 from J, leaving 6 bases between them. CDR1 is SNHLY and CDR2 is FYNGKV in the germline V gene (reference sequence). This CDR3 comprises 14 residues. The CDR3 reads CASSLAGRNTEVFF. The part of the CDR3 DNA that was read is TGTGCCAGCAGCTTAGCGGGACGGAACACAGAAGTCTTC.

Comment on this clone: Here the gene names and germline are mouse. The CDR3 end lies 1 residue beyond the end of the read and is filled in from the germline J gene. The chain has TRBV12-1 and TRBJ2-5; TRBD2 matches 8 bases. The V segment lost 3 bases and the J segment 6 bases; nucleotides outside the gene matches: 4. This CDR3 comprises 13 residues. Germline V gene data show CDR1 as SGHSN and CDR2 as HYEKVE. CDR3 sequence: CASSKLGEDTQYF. The part of the CDR3 DNA that was read is TGTGCCAGCTCTAAACTGGGGGAGGACACCCAGTAC.

This clone has only one observation. Gene names follow the mouse nomenclature. The read is 1 residue too short to cover the CDR3 end, so that end is filled in from the germline J gene. The chain couples TRBV5 to TRBJ2-4; D is perhaps TRBD2 (6 bases). Trimming pared 0 bases from V and 0 bases from J, leaving 10 bases between. This CDR3 contains 16 residues. CDR1 LGHNA and CDR2 YNLKQL come from the germline V gene (reference sequence). CDR3 bases read: TGTGCCAGCAGCCAAGATAACTGGGTTAGTCAAAACACCTTGTAC. It translates to CASSQDNWVSQNTLY. The full CDR3 protein reads CASSQDNWVSQNTLYF.

Points on this clone: Genes and germline are mouse. The CDR3 is cut off 1 residue early in the read; its end comes from the germline J gene. The V and J genes are TRBV4 and TRBJ2-4; 10 nucleotides align to TRBD2. The CDR3 runs to 14 residues. After removal of 5 bases from V and 3 bases from J, the junction contained 2 bases not matched to a gene. Germline V CDR1 and CDR2: LGHDT, YNNKQL (reference sequence). Here the CDR3 reads CASSNWGGQNTLYF. CDR3 DNA, as far as it was read: TGTGCCAGCAGCAACTGGGGGGGGCAAAACACCTTGTAC.

This clone was found a few times. Gene names are mouse gene names. The read halts 1 residue ahead of the CDR3 end, with the missing end drawn from the germline J gene. The chain combines TRBV12-1 with TRBJ2-7; D is ambiguous. Germline V gives CDR1 SGHSN, CDR2 HYEKVE. V was clipped by 0 bases and J by 5 bases, with 4 bases between them. The CDR3 loop spans 11 amino acids. The CDR3 is CASSLGDEQYF. Partial CDR3 DNA: TGTGCCAGCTCTCTCGGGGATGAACAGTAC. Looking up the rest from reference TRBV12-1 and TRBJ2-7 gives the full variable domain: DSGVVQSPRHIIKEKGGRSVLTCIPISGHSNVVWYQQTLGKELKFLIQHYEKVERDKGFLPSRFSVQQFDDYHSEMNMSALELEDSAMYFCASSLGDEQYFGPGTRLTVL.

Remarks on this clone: Mouse germline and gene names are used. The CDR3 end falls 1 residue outside the read, so it is completed with the germline J gene. This chain connects TRBV26 to TRBJ1-1; a weak D match, TRBD1 (5 bases). Germline loops: CDR1 KGHPV, CDR2 FQNQEV (reference sequence). This CDR3 comprises 14 residues. Trimming pared 2 bases from V and 3 bases from J, leaving 10 bases between. This CDR3 reads CASSLGGGDTEVFF. The covered CDR3 bases are TGTGCCAGCAGTCTGGGGGGAGGGGACACAGAAGTCTTC.

This clone occurred a few times. The genes are named according to mouse. From the germline J gene comes the end of the CDR3, since the read stops 1 residue before it. The chain links TRBV26 to TRBJ1-1; D is possibly TRBD1 (6 bases). Trimming left V 4 bases short and J 6 bases short, with 6 bases between. In germline, CDR1 is KGHPV, CDR2 FQNQEV (reference sequence). This CDR3 is 11 amino acids long. CDR3 DNA (partial): TGTGCCAGCAGTCGGGGGCCAGAAGTCTTC. This codes for CASSRGPEVF. The whole CDR3 sequence reads CASSRGPEVFF. Variable domain in full (rest from reference TRBV26 and TRBJ1-1): NSKVIQTPRYLVKGQGQKAKMRCIPEKGHPVVFWYQQNKNNEFKFLINFQNQEVLQQIDMTEKRFSAECPSNSPCSLEIQSSEAGDSALYLCASSRGPEVFFGKGTRLTVV.

On this clone itself: Mouse germline and gene names are used. Read sequence stops 1 residue before the CDR3 end, and the germline J gene provides the missing end. The rearrangement links TRBV26 to TRBJ2-2, with D uncertain. The germline V gene has CDR1 KGHPV and CDR2 FQNQEV (reference sequence). The CDR3 is made up of 14 amino acids. V lost 6 bases to trimming and J lost 4 bases, with 12 bases between them. CDR3 DNA (partial): TGTGCCAGCAGCCCAGCTGGCGGCACCGGGCAGCTCTAC. Its translation: CASSPAGGTGQLY. The full CDR3 protein reads CASSPAGGTGQLYF.

A note on this clone: The germline and genes are mouse ones. Here the CDR3 reads CASSQLGGSSYEQYF. The part of the CDR3 DNA that was read is TGTGCCAGCAGCCAATTGGGGGGGAGCTCCTATGAACAGTAC. The J gene is TRBJ2-7, the V gene TRBV5, with 8 bases lining up with TRBD2. The CDR3 end is not reached by the read, which stops 1 residue before it; the germline J gene fills it in. CDR1 is LGHNA, CDR2 YNLKQL, per germline (reference sequence). V shed 2 bases and J 0 bases; nucleotides not matched to a gene: 3. This CDR3 contains 15 residues.

The sample holds a few counts of this clone. Gene names are the mouse ones. The CDR3 is CASSLSQNTGQLYF. The CDR3 bases that were read are TGTGCTAGCAGTTTATCGCAAAACACCGGGCAGCTCTAC. The chain is built from TRBV29 and TRBJ2-2; no firm D call. The read halts 1 residue ahead of the CDR3 end, with the missing end drawn from the germline J gene. Germline V gene lookup returns CDR1 MSHET and CDR2 SYDVDS. The CDR3 totals 14 residues. V gave up 0 bases and J gave up 1 base, with 3 bases separating them.

About this clone: Any gene name here is a mouse gene name. The read comes to an end 1 residue before the CDR3 does, leaving the germline J gene to fill in the end. This sequence joins TRBV5 and TRBJ2-5; TRBD1 aligns across 9 bases. The CDR3 is 14 residues long. Losses at the gene ends were 1 base for V and 4 bases for J; bases not matched to a gene: 0. Germline V CDR1 and CDR2: LGHNA, YNLKQL (reference sequence). The CDR3 here is CASSQGQGEDTQYF. The sequenced CDR3 bases are TGTGCCAGCAGCCAAGGACAGGGGGAAGACACCCAGTAC.

In its sample, this clone was seen a few times. Mouse germline and gene names are used. The read is 1 residue too short to cover the CDR3 end, so that end is filled in from the germline J gene. This chain joins TRBV20 and TRBJ2-1; 7 bases agree with TRBD2. Per germline, CDR1 GFQATS and CDR2 STVNSAI. V was pared by 2 bases and J by 4 bases, with 2 bases of the junction left unmatched. CDR3 size: 13 residues. The CDR3 here is CGARLGVYAEQFF. The sequenced part of the CDR3 DNA is TGTGGTGCTAGGCTGGGGGTGTATGCTGAGCAGTTC.

Only a few counts were recorded for this clone. Gene names denote mouse genes. The CDR3 end falls 1 residue outside the read, so it is completed with the germline J gene. This chain uses TRBV26 with TRBJ2-1; D remains ambiguous. Trimming cost V 4 bases and J 3 bases, with 7 bases left between them. CDR1 KGHPV and CDR2 FQNQEV come from the germline V gene (reference sequence). CDR3 length: 13 residues. The CDR3 DNA, read in part, is TGTGCCAGCAGTCCGGGTGGCTATGCTGAGCAGTTC. This translates into CASSPGGYAEQF. The entire CDR3 protein is CASSPGGYAEQFF.

On this clone: Gene labels here are mouse ones. The missing CDR3 end, 1 residue past where the read stops, is filled in from the germline J gene. The chain is built from TRBV29 and TRBJ1-1, with D unresolved. The length of the CDR3 is 14 residues. Trimming removed 0 bases at V and 1 base at J, with 6 bases between. CDR1 is MSHET, CDR2 SYDVDS, per germline. The part of the CDR3 DNA that was read is TGTGCTAGCAGTTTATCTGGGTGGAACACAGAAGTCTTC. Translation gives CASSLSGWNTEVF. The entire CDR3 reads CASSLSGWNTEVFF.

As regards this clone: Gene names are mouse gene names. The observed sequence ends 1 residue before the CDR3 terminus, with the missing tail filled in from the germline J gene. The V and J genes are TRBV29 and TRBJ2-2; TRBD1 matches at 11 bases. This CDR3 comprises 15 residues. V gave up 5 bases and J gave up 4 bases; unmatched junction bases: 3. Germline CDR1 MSHET, CDR2 SYDVDS. Partial CDR3 DNA: TGTGCTAGCAGTGGACAGGGGGCGGGCACCGGGCAGCTCTAC. Translating it yields CASSGQGAGTGQLY. The full CDR3 protein reads CASSGQGAGTGQLYF.